This TCR beta chain was profiled in a study of blood T cell repertoires in COVID-19. The wider study: From the United States, Italy and Spain came samples of acute and convalescent COVID-19. The analysed material was cDNA or gDNA that came from T cells, B-cell-depleted T cells, or PBMCs.

Authors' data handling: Amplification with reference gene primers provided the estimates of nucleated cell counts. The repertoire was sequenced with immunoSEQ multiplex PCR; TCRdb's copy has only in-frame clones and lacks some. The DNA was the basis for D and trimming; V, J and clone size are from that table. Seen here are some 89,000 clones, roughly 72% observed once, and the top ten hold about 6.4%. This clone has a handful of counts. Germline V gene sequence: CDR1 WSHSY, CDR2 SAAADI. This CDR3 contains 13 residues. V dropped 6 bases and J dropped 2 bases, with 10 bases sitting between them. The V gene is TRBV10-2, the J gene TRBJ1-1; TRBD1 might be the D (5 bases). Sequencing input: peripheral blood. The receptor comes from a man aged 70 or older with acute or convalescent COVID-19. CDR3 nucleotide sequence: TGCGCCAGCAGCCTGACAGAAAACACTGAAGCTTTCTTT. Residues: CASSLTENTEAFF.